This T cell receptor beta chain comes out of a study of T cell repertoires in cytomegalovirus infection. Study summary: Use of recently identified HLA-C-restricted and well-studied HLA-B-restricted CMV epitopes was part of the study. Matching HLA type, along with CMV infection, was indicated by public TCR beta signatures.

The CDR3 has 13 amino acids. The ends were cut back, 4 bases at V and 4 bases at J, with 12 bases in the middle. Germline V gene sequence: CDR1 SGHRS, CDR2 YFSETQ. General observations from the study: CMV-specific TCR beta clonotypes restricted by HLA-C were the ones dominating the ex vivo response. Public TCR beta family frequency separated CMV-and-HLA carriers, including in an independent cohort.

As concerns this clonotype: The antigen is not known.

MiXCR, run by TCRdb on the reads, gives a single entry per CDR3 protein. The sample lists 680,000 or so distinct CDR3 sequences, about 30% occurring once. The sample here was cultured PBMCs, taken from culture after CMV antigen stimulation. V gene TRBV5-1 combines with J gene TRBJ2-7, with a tentative D call TRBD1 (6 bases). The source is a human donor in good health (CMV status not recorded). Some clones in this sample may be carry-over from other donors' samples. The CDR3 region has the DNA TGCGCCAGCAGCCCGGACAGCCGGTACGAGCAGTACTTC. As protein: CASSPDSRYEQYF.